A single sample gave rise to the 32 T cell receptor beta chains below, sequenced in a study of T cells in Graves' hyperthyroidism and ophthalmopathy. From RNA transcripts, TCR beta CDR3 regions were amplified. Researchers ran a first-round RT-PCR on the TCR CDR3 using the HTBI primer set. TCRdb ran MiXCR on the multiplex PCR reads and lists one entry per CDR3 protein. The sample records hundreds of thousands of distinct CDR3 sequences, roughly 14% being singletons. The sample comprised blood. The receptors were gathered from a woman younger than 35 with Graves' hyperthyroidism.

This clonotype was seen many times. The CDR3 loop reads CATSRDQVGLGLTQYF. CDR3 DNA sequence: TGTGCCACCAGCAGAGATCAGGTCGGACTTGGACTTACCCAGTACTTC. This chain links TRBV15 with TRBJ2-5; D perhaps matches TRBD2 (5 bases). The length of the CDR3 is 16 residues. V shed 0 bases and J shed 8 bases, with 19 bases lying between them. Per germline, CDR1 LNHNV and CDR2 YYDKDF (reference sequence).

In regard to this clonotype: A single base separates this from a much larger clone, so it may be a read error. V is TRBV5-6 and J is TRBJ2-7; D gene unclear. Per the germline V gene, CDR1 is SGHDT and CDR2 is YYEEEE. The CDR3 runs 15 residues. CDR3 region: CARSLLGRQDYEQYF. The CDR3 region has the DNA TGTGCCCGCAGCTTGCTAGGGCGGCAGGACTACGAGCAGTACTTC.

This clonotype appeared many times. CDR3 in amino acids: CASSQGLHTDTQYF. CDR3 nucleotide sequence: TGTGCCAGCAGTCAGGGGCTCCACACAGATACGCAGTATTTT. V is TRBV12-3 or TRBV12-4 and J is TRBJ2-3; perhaps TRBD1 as D (6 bases). Trimming took off 5 bases at V and 2 bases at J, with 11 bases between the two ends. The CDR3 covers 14 residues.

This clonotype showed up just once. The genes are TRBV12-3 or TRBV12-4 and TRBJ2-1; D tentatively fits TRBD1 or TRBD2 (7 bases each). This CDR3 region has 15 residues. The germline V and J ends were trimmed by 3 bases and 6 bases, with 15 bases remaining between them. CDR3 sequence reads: CASSLGGGAVNEQFF. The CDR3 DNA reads TGTGCCAGCAGTTTGGGAGGGGGCGCTGTCAATGAGCAGTTCTTC.

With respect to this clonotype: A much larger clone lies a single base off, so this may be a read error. The CDR3 sequence: CATSERIAGGLTDTQYF. The CDR3 DNA sequence: TGTGCCACCAGTGAAAGGATAGCGGGAGGGCTAACAGATACGCAGTATTTT. The chain joins TRBV24-1 to TRBJ2-3; 11 bases are a match to TRBD2. The J segment lost 3 bases and the V segment lost 4 bases, leaving 8 bases of the junction unmatched. The CDR3 covers 17 residues. CDR1 is KGHDR, CDR2 SFDVKD, per germline.

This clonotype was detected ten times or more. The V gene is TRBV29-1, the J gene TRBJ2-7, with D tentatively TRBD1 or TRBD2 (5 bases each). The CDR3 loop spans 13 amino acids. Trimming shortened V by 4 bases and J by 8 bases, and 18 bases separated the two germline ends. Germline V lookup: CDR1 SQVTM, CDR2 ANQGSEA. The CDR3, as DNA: TGCAGCGTTGCTCGGGTCTCTGAGGGGAAGCAGTACTTC. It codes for CSVARVSEGKQYF.

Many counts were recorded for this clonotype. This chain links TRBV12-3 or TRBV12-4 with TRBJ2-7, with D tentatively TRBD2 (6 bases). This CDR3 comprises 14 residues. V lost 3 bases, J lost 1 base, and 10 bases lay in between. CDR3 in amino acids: CASSFAGLSYEQYF. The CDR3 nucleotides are TGTGCCAGCAGTTTCGCTGGACTATCCTACGAGCAGTACTTC.

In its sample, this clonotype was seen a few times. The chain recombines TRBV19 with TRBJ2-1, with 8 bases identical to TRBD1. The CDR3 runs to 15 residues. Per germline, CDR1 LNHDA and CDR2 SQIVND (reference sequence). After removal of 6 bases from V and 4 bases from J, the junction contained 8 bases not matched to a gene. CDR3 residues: CASSFAGTGYNEQFF. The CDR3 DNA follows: TGTGCCAGTAGCTTTGCCGGGACAGGATACAATGAGCAGTTCTTC.

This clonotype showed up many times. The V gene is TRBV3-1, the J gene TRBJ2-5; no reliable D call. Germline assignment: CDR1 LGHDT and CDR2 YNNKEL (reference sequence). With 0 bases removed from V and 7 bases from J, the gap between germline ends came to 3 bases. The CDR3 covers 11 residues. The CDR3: CASSQDGTQYF. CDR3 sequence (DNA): TGTGCCAGCAGCCAAGATGGGACCCAGTACTTC.

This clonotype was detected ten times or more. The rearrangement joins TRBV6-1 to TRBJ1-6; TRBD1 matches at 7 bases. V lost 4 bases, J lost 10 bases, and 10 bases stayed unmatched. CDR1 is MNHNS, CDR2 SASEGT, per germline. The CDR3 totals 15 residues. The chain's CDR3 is CASSAETGIGSPLHF. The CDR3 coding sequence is TGTGCCAGCAGTGCCGAGACAGGGATTGGATCACCCCTCCACTTT.

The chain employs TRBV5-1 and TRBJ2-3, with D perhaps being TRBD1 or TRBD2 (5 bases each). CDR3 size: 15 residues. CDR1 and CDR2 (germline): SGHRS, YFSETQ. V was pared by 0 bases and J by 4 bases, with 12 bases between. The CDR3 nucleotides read TGCGCCAGCAGCTTGGGGGGGATTAACTCAGATACGCAGTATTTT. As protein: CASSLGGINSDTQYF.

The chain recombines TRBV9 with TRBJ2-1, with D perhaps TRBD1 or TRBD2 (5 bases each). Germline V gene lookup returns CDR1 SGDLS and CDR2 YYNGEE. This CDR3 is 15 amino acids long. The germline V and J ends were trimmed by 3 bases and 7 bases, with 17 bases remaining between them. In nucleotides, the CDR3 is TGTGCCAGCAGCGAACGCCGGGACGGGTTGAATGAGCAGTTCTTC. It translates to CASSERRDGLNEQFF.

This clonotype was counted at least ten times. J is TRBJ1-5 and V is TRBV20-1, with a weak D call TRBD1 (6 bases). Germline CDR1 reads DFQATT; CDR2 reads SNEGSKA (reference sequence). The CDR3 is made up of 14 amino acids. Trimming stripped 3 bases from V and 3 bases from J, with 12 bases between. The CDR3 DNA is TGCAGTGCTAGGCGGGGGGGCTTCAATCAGCCCCAGCATTTT. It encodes CSARRGGFNQPQHF.

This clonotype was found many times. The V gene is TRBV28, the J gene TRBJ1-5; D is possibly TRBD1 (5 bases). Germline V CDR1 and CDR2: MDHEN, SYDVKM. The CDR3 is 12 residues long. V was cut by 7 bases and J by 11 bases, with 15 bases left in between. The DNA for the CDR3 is TGTGCCAGCACCCCTCCGGCGGGGGCCCAGCATTTT. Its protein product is CASTPPAGAQHF.

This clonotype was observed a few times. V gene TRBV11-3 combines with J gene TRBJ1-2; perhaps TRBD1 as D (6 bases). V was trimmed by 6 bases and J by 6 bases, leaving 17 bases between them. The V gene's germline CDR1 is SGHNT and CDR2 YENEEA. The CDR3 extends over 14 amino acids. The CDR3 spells CASSRREGGHGYTF. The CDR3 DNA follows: TGTGCCAGCAGTCGAAGGGAGGGGGGCCATGGCTACACCTTC.

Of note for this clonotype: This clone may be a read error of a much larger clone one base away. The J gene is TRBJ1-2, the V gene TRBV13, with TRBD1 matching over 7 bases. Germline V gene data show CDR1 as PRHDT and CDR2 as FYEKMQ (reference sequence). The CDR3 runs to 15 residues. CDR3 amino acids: CTSSKYRGRNYGYTF. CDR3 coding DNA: TGTACCAGCAGCAAATACAGGGGCCGCAACTATGGCTACACCTTC.

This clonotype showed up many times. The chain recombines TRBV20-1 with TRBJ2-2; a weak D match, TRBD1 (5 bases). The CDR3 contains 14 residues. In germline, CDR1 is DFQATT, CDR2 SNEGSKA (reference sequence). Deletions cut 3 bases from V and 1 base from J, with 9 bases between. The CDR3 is CSARRQGNTGELFF. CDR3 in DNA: TGCAGTGCTAGGCGGCAGGGGAACACCGGGGAGCTGTTTTTT.

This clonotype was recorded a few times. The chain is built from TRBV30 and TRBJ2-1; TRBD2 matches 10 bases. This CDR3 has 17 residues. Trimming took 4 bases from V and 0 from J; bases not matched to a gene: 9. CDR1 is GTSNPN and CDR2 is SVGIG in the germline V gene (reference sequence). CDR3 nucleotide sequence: TGTGCCTGGACCCGAGGCCTAGCGGGGGCCTCCTACAATGAGCAGTTCTTC. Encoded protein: CAWTRGLAGASYNEQFF.

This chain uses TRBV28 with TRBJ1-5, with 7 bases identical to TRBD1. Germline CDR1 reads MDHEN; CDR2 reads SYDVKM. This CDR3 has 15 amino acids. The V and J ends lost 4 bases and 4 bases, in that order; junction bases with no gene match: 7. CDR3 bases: TGTGCCAGCAGTTCCCCGACAGGGCCAAATCAGCCCCAGCATTTT. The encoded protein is CASSSPTGPNQPQHF.

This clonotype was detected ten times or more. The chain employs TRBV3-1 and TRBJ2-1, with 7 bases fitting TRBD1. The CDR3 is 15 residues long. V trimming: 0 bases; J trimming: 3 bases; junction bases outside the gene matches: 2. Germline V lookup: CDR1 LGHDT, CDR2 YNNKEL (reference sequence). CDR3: CASSQDQGVYNEQFF. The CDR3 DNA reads TGTGCCAGCAGCCAAGATCAGGGGGTCTACAATGAGCAGTTCTTC.

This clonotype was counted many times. Here the CDR3 reads CASSLGSRDTQYF. DNA of the CDR3: TGTGCCAGCAGCTTAGGCTCCCGAGATACGCAGTATTTT. The chain joins TRBV7-2 to TRBJ2-3, with unresolved D. CDR3 length: 13 residues. The V end was cut by 1 base, the J end by 5 bases, with 7 bases between. Germline V gene lookup returns CDR1 SGHTA and CDR2 FQGNSA.

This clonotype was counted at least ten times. Here the CDR3 reads CASSLAVAGREQFF. CDR3 bases: TGCGCCAGCAGCTTGGCGGTAGCGGGGAGGGAGCAGTTCTTC. J is TRBJ2-1 and V is TRBV5-1, with 8 bases fitting TRBD2. The V segment lost 0 bases and the J segment 10 bases; nucleotides outside the gene matches: 6. This CDR3 is built from 14 residues. In germline, CDR1 is SGHRS, CDR2 YFSETQ.

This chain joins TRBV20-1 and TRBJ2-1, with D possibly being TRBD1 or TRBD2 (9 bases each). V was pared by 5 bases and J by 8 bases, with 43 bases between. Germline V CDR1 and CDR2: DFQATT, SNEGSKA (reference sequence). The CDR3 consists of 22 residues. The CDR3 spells CSAHLLLIGTGIPSGTVDEQFF. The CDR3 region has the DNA TGCAGTGCTCACCTTCTCCTAATCGGGACAGGGATACCTAGCGGGACTGTAGATGAGCAGTTCTTC.

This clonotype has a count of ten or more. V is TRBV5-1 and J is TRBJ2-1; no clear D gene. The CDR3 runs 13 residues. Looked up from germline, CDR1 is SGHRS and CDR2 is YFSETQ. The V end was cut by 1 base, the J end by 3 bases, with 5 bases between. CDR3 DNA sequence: TGCGCCAGCAGCTTGACAGACTACAATGAGCAGTTCTTC. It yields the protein CASSLTDYNEQFF.

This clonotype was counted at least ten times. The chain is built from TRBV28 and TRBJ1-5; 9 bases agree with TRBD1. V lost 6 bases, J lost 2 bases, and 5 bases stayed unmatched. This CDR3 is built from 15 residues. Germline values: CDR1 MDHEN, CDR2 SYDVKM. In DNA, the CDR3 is TGTGCCAGCAGAACAGGGGGCAGGGGCAATCAGCCCCAGCATTTT. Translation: CASRTGGRGNQPQHF.

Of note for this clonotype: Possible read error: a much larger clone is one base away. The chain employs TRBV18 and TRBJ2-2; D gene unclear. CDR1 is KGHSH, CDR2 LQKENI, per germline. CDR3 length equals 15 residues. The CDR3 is CASSPPNHSTGQLFF. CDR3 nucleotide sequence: TGTGCCAGCTCACCCCCAAATCATTCCACCGGGCAGCTGTTTTTT.

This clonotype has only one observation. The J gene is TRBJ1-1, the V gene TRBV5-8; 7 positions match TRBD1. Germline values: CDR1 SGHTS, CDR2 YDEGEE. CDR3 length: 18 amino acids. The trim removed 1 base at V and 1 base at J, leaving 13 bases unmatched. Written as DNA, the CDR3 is TGTGCCAGCAGCTTGTTCCGTCAGGGGGGTTTTGGGAACACTGAAGCTTTCTTT. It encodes CASSLFRQGGFGNTEAFF.

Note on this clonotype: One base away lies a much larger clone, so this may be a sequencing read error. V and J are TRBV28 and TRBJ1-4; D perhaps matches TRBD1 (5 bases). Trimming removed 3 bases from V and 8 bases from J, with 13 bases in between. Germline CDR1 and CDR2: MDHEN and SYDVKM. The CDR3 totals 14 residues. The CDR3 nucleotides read TGTGCCAGCAGTTTGGGGGGGACGCTGGAAAAACTGTTTTTT. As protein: CASSLGGTLEKLFF. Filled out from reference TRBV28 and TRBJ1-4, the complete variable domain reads DVKVTQSSRYLVKRTGEKVFLECVQDMDHENMFWYRQDPGLGLRLIYFSYDVKMKEKGDIPEGYSVSREKKERFSLILESASTNQTSMYLCASSLGGTLEKLFFGSGTQLSVL.

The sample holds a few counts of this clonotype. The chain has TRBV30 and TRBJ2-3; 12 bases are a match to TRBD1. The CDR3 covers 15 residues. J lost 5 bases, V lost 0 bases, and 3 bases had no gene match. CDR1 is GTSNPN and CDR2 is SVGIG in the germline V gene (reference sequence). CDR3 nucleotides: TGTGCCTGGAGTGTTGGGACAGGGGGCTTAGATACGCAGTATTTT. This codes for CAWSVGTGGLDTQYF.

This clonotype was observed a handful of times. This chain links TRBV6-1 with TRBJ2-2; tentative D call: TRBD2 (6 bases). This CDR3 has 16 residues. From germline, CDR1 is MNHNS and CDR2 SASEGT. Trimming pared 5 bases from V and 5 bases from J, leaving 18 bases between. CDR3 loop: CASSPHGGVETGELFF. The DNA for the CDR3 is TGTGCCAGCAGTCCCCACGGCGGGGTTGAGACCGGGGAGCTGTTTTTT.

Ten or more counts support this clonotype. CDR3 sequence (DNA): TGTGCCATCAGTGAGGGGACAGCGAACACCGGGGAGCTGTTTTTT. This gives the protein CAISEGTANTGELFF. V usage is TRBV10-3 and J usage is TRBJ2-2; 7 bases are a match to TRBD1. After removal of 2 bases from V and 0 bases from J, the junction contained 0 bases not matched to a gene. From germline, CDR1 is ENHRY and CDR2 SYGVKD. The length of the CDR3 is 15 residues.

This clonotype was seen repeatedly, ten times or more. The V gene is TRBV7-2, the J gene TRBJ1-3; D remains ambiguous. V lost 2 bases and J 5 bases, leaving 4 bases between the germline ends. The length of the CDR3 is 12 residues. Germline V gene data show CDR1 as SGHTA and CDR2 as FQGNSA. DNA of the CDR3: TGTGCCAGCAGCTTACTTCGAAACACCATATATTTT. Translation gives CASSLLRNTIYF.